The sequence of this TCR beta chain was determined in a study of blood T cell repertoires in COVID-19. This CDR3 has 14 amino acids. Germline CDR1 is MNHEY and CDR2 is SMNVEV (reference sequence). Trimming took 6 bases from V and 0 from J, leaving 11 bases between them. How the authors handled the data: Cell counts per sample came from amplifying reference gene primers. Measured with immunoSEQ multiplex PCR; TCRdb has only the in-frame clones, and not every one. V and J calls and clone size are given by that table; D and trimming were obtained from the DNA. The table lists over 350,000 clones, roughly 90% of them singletons, with about 1.5% in the top ten.

The receptor was derived from a woman aged 30 to 39 with active or convalescent COVID-19. What was sequenced was peripheral blood. The chain joins TRBV27 to TRBJ1-1, with a weak D call TRBD1 (6 bases). The CDR3 here is CASRVQGVNTEAFF. DNA for the CDR3: TGTGCCAGCAGAGTACAGGGAGTGAACACTGAAGCTTTCTTT.